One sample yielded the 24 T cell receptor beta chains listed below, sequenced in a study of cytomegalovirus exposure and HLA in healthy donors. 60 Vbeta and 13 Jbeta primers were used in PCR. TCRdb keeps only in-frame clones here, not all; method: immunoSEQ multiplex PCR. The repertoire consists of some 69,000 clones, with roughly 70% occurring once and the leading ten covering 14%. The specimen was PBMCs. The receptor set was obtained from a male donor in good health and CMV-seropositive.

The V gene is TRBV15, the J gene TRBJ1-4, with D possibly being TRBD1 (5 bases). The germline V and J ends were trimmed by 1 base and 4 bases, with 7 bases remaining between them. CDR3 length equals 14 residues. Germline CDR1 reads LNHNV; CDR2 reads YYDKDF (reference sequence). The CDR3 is CATSRGQGNEKLFF. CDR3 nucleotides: TGTGCCACCAGCAGAGGTCAGGGTAATGAAAAACTGTTTTTT.

The CDR3 coding sequence is TGTGCCAGCAGCGCCTCTAGCTCAGATACGCAGTATTTT. It translates to CASSASSSDTQYF. The chain joins TRBV9 to TRBJ2-3; weak D call: TRBD2 (5 bases). Germline assignment: CDR1 SGDLS and CDR2 YYNGEE. The V gene lost 3 bases and the J gene lost 4 bases, with 9 bases spanning the gap. The CDR3 totals 13 residues.

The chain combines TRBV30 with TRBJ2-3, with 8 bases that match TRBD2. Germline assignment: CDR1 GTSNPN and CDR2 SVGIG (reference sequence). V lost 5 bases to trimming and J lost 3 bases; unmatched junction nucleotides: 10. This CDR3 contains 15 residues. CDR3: CAWVGLAGSTDTQYF. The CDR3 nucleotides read TGTGCCTGGGTGGGTTTAGCGGGGTCAACAGATACGCAGTATTTT.

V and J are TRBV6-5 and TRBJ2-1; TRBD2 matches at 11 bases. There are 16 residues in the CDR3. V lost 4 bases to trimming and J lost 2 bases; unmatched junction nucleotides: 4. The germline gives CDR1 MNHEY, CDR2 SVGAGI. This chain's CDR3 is CASSFIAGGPYNEQFF. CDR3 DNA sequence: TGTGCCAGCAGTTTTATAGCGGGAGGGCCCTACAATGAGCAGTTCTTC.

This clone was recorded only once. CDR3 nucleotide sequence: TGTGCCAGTAGTTCTACAGGGGGCTCCTACGAGCAGTACTTC. Amino acid sequence: CASSSTGGSYEQYF. The chain is built from TRBV19 and TRBJ2-5, with TRBD1 matching over 8 bases. Matching the DNA end better, TRBJ2-7 makes the J call doubtful. The CDR3 consists of 14 residues. Looked up from germline, CDR1 is LNHDA and CDR2 is SQIVND (reference sequence).

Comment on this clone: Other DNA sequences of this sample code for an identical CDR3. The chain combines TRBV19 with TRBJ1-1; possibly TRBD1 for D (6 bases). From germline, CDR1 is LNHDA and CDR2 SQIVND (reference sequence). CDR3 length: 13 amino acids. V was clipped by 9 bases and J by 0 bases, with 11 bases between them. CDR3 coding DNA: TGTGCCAGCTCAGGACAGATGAACACTGAAGCTTTCTTT. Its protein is CASSGQMNTEAFF.

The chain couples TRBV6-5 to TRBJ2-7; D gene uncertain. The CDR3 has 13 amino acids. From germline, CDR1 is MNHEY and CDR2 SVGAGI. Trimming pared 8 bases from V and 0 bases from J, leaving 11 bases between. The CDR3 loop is CASEALSSYEQYF. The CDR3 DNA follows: TGTGCCAGCGAAGCACTGAGCTCCTACGAGCAGTACTTC.

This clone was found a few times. The CDR3 DNA sequence: TGCGCCAGCAGCTTGGGGCAGGGTAATAATTCACCCCTCCACTTT. This gives the protein CASSLGQGNNSPLHF. The chain has TRBV5-1 and TRBJ1-6; D might be TRBD1 (5 bases). In germline, CDR1 is SGHRS, CDR2 YFSETQ. CDR3 length equals 15 residues. Deletions cut 0 bases from V and 5 bases from J, with 9 bases between.

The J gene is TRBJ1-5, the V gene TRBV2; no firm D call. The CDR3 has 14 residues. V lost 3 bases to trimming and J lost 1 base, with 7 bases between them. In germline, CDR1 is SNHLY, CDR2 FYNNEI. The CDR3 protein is CASSERHSNQPQHF. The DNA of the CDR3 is TGTGCCAGCAGTGAGCGACACAGCAATCAGCCCCAGCATTTT. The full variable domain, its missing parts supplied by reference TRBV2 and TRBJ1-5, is EPEVTQTPSHQVTQMGQEVILRCVPISNHLYFYWYRQILGQKVEFLVSFYNNEISEKSEIFDDQFSVERPDGSNFTLKIRSTKLEDSAMYFCASSERHSNQPQHFGDGTRLSIL.

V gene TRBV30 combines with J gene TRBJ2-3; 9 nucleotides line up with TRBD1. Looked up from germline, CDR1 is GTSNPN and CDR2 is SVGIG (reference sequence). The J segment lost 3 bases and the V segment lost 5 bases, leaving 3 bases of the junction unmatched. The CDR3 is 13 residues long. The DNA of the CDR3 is TGTGCCTGGGACAGGGGGATGACAGATACGCAGTATTTT. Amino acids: CAWDRGMTDTQYF.

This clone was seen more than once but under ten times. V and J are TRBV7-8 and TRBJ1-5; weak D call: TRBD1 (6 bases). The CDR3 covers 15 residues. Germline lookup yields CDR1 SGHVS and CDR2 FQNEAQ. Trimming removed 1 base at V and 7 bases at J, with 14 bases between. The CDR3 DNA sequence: TGTGCCAGCAGCTTAGGGTTGGGGGCTGGACAGCCCCAGCATTTT. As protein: CASSLGLGAGQPQHF.

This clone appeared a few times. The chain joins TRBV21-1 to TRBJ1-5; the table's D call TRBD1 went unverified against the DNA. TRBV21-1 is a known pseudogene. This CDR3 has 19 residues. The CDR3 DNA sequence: TGTGCCAGCAGCAAAGAGTTCAGTGGGACACACCCTTCAGGGAAGCCCCAGCATTTT. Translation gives CASSKEFSGTHPSGKPQHF.

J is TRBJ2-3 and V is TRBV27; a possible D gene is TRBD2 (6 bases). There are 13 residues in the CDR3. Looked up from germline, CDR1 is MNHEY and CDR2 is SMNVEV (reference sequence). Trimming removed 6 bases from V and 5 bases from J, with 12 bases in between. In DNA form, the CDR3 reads TGTGCCAGCAGCCGGGGGTTGGGAGATACGCAGTATTTT. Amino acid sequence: CASSRGLGDTQYF.

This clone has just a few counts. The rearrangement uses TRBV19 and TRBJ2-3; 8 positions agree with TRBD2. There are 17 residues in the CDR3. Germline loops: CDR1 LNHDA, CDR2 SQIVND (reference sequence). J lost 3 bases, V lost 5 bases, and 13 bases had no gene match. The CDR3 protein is CASSPWSGGTTTDTQYF. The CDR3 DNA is TGTGCCAGTAGTCCCTGGAGCGGGGGAACCACAACAGATACGCAGTATTTT.

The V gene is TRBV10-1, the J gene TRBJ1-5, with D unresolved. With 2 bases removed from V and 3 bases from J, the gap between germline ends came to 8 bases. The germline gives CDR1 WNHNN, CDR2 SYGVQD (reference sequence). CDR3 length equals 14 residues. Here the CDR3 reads CASSEGAPNQPQHF. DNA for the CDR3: TGCGCCAGCAGTGAGGGAGCTCCCAATCAGCCCCAGCATTTT.

The CDR3 is CASSPMTEAGTITDTQYF. Written as DNA, the CDR3 is TGTGCCAGCTCACCGATGACAGAAGCGGGAACTATCACAGATACGCAGTATTTT. The rearrangement joins TRBV18 to TRBJ2-3; 7 nucleotides align to TRBD2. The V gene end was trimmed by 3 bases and the J gene end by 2 bases; junction bases not matched to a gene: 14. The CDR3 has 18 residues. From germline, CDR1 is KGHSH and CDR2 LQKENI.

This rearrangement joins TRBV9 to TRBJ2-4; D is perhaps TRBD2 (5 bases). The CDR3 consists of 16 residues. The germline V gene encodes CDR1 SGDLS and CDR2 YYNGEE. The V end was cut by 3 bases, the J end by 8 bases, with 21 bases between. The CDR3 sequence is CASSAVEGGGGDIQYF. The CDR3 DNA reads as TGTGCCAGCAGCGCAGTGGAAGGAGGCGGTGGAGACATTCAGTACTTC.

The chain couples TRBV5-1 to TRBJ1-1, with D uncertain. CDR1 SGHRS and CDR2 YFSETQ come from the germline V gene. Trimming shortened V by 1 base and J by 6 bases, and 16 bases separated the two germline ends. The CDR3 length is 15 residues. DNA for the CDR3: TGCGCCAGCAGCTTGTCGCAGGTCCCCGGGGCTGAAGCTTTCTTT. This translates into CASSLSQVPGAEAFF.

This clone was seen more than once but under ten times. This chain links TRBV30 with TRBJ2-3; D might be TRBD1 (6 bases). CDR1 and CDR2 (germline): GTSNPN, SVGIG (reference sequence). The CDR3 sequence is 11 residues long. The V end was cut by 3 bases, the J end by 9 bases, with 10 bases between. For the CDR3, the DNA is TGTGCCTGGAGGACCCAGGGGACGCAGTATTTT. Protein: CAWRTQGTQYF.

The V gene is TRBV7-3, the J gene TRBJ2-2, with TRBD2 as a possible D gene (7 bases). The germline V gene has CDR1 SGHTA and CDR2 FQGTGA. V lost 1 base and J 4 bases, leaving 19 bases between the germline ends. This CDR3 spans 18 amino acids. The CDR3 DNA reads TGTGCCAGCAGCTTAATGCTTGGGGGGGCGCTTGGCACCGGGGAGCTGTTTTTT. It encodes CASSLMLGGALGTGELFF.

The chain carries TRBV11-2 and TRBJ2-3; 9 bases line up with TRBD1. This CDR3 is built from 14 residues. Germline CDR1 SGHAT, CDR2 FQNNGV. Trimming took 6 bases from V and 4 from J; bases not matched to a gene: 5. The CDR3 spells CASRRDRAADTQYF. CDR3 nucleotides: TGTGCCAGCAGGCGGGACAGGGCCGCAGATACGCAGTATTTT. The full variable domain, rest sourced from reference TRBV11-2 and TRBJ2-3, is EAGVAQSPRYKIIEKRQSVAFWCNPISGHATLYWYQQILGQGPKLLIQFQNNGVVDDSQLPKDRFSAERLKGVDSTLKIQPAKLEDSAVYLCASRRDRAADTQYFGPGTRLTVL.

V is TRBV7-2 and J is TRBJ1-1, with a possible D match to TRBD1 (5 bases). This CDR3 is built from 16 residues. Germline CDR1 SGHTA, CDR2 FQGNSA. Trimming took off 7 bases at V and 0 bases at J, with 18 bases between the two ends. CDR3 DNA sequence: TGTGCCAGCACCTTCGACAGCAACAAGATGAACACTGAAGCTTTCTTT. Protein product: CASTFDSNKMNTEAFF.

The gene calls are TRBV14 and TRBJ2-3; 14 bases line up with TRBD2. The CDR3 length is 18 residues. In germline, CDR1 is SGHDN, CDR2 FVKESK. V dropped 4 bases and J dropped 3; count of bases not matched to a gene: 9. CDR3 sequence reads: CASSPGLAGEIRTDTQYF. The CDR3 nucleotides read TGTGCCAGCAGCCCGGGACTAGCGGGAGAGATTAGAACAGATACGCAGTATTTT. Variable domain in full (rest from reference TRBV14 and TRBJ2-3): EAGVTQFPSHSVIEKGQTVTLRCDPISGHDNLYWYRRVMGKEIKFLLHFVKESKQDESGMPNNRFLAERTGGTYSTLKVQPAELEDSGVYFCASSPGLAGEIRTDTQYFGPGTRLTVL.

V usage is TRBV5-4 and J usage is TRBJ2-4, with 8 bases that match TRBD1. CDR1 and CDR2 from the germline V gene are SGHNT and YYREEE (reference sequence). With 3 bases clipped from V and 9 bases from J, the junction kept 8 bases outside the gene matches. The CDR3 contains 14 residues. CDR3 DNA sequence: TGTGCCAGCAGCTCTGACAGGGGATCGGTCATTCAGTACTTC. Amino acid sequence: CASSSDRGSVIQYF. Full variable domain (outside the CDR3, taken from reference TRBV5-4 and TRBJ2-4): ETGVTQSPTHLIKTRGQQVTLRCSSQSGHNTVSWYQQALGQGPQFIFQYYREEENGRGNFPPRFSGLQFPNYSSELNVNALELDDSALYLCASSSDRGSVIQYFGAGTRLSVL.